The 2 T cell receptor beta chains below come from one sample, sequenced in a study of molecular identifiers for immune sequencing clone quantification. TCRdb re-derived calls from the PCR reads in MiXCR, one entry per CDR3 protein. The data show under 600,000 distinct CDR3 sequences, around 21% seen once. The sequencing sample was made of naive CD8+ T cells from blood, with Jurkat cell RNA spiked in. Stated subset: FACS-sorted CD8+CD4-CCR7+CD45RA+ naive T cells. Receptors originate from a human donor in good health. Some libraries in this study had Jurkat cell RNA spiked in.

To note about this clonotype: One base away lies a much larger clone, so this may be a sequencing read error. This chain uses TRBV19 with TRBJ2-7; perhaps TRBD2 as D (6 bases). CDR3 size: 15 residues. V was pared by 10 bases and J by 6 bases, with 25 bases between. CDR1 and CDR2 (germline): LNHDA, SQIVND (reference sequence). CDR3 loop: CANTSLGGGLGEQYF. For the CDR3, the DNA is TGTGCCAATACCTCCTTAGGCGGAGGGCTGGGCGAGCAGTACTTC. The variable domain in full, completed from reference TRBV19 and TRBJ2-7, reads DGGITQSPKYLFRKEGQNVTLSCEQNLNHDAMYWYRQDPGQGLRLIYYSQIVNDFQKGDIAEGYSVSREKKESFPLTVTSAQKNPTAFYLCANTSLGGGLGEQYFGPGTRLTVT.

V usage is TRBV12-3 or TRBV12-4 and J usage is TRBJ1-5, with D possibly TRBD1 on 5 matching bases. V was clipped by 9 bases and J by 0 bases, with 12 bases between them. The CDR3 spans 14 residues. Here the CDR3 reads CASRSGTSNQPQHF. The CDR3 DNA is TGTGCCAGTAGATCCGGGACTAGCAATCAGCCCCAGCATTTT.